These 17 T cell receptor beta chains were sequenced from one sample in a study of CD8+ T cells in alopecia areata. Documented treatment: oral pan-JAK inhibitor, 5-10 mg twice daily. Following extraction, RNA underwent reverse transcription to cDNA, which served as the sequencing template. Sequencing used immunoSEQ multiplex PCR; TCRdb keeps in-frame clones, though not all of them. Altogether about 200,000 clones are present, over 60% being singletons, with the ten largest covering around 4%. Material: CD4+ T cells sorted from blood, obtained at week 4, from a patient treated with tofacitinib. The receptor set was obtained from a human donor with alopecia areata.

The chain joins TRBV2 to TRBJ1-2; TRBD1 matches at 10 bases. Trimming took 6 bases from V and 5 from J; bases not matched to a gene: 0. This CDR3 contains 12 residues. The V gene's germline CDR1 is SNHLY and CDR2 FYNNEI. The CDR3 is CASRGQGYGYTF. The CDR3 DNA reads TGTGCCAGCAGGGGACAGGGGTATGGCTACACCTTC.

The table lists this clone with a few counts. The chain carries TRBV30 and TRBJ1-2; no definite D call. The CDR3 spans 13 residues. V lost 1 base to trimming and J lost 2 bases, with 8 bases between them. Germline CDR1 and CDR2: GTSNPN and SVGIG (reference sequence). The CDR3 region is CAWSAPPNYGYTF. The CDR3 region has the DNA TGTGCCTGGAGTGCTCCACCCAACTATGGCTACACCTTC.

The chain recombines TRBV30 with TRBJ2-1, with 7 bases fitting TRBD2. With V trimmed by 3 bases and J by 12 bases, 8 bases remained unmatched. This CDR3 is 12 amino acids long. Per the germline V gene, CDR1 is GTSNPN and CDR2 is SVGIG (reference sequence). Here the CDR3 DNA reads TGTGCCTGGAGGACTCGGACTAGGGTGCAGTTCTTC. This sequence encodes CAWRTRTRVQFF.

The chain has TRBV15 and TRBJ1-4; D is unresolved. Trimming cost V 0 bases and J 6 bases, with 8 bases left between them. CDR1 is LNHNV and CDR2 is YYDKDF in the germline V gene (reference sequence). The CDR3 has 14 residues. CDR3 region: CATSREGLDEKLFF. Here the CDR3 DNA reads TGTGCCACCAGCAGAGAGGGTTTAGATGAAAAACTGTTTTTT.

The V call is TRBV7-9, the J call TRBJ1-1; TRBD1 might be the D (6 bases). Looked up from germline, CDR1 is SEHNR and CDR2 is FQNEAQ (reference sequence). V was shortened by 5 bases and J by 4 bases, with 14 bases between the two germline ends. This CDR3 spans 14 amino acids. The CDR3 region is CASSPSTGSTEAFF. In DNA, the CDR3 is TGTGCCAGCAGCCCATCGACAGGTTCCACTGAAGCTTTCTTT.

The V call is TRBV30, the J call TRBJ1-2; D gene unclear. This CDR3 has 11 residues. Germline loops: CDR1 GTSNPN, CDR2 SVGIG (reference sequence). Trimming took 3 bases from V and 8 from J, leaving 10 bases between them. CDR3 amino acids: CAWSEARGYTF. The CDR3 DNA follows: TGTGCCTGGAGCGAAGCACGGGGCTACACCTTC.

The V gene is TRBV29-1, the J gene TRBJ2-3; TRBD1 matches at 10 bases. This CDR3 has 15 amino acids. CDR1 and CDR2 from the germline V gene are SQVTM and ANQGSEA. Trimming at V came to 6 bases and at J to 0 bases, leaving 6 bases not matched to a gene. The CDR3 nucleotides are TGCAGCGTAGAGACAGGGGGCGCGAGCACAGATACGCAGTATTTT. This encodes CSVETGGASTDTQYF.

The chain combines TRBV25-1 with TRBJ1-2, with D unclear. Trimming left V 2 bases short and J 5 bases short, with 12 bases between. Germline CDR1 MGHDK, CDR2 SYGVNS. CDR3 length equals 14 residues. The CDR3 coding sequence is TGTGCCAGCAGTGAAAGGGCAGTTCGTTATGGCTACACCTTC. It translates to CASSERAVRYGYTF.

CDR3 coding DNA: TGTGCCTGGAGGACAGGGACAGGGGCGAATTCACCCCTCCACTTT. This codes for CAWRTGTGANSPLHF. V gene TRBV30 combines with J gene TRBJ1-6, with 10 positions matching TRBD1. The V segment lost 3 bases and the J segment 7 bases; nucleotides outside the gene matches: 6. The germline gives CDR1 GTSNPN, CDR2 SVGIG (reference sequence). The CDR3 spans 15 residues.

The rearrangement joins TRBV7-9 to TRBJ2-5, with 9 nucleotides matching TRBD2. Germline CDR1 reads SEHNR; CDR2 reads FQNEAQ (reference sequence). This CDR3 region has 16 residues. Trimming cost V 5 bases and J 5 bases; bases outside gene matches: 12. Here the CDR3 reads CASSLYRAGGLETQYF. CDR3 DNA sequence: TGTGCCAGCAGCCTTTATCGAGCGGGGGGTCTCGAGACCCAGTACTTC.

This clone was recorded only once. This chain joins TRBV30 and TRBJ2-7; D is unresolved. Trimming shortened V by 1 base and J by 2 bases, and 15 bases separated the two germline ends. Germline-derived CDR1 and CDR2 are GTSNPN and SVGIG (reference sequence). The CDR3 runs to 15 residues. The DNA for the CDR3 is TGTGCCTGGAGTGGACCAAGGGCAGTCACCTACGAGCAGTACTTC. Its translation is CAWSGPRAVTYEQYF. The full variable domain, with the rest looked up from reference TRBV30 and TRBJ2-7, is SQTIHQWPATLVQPVGSPLSLECTVEGTSNPNLYWYRQAAGRGLQLLFYSVGIGQISSEVPQNLSASRPQDRQFILSSKKLLLSDSGFYLCAWSGPRAVTYEQYFGPGTRLTVT.

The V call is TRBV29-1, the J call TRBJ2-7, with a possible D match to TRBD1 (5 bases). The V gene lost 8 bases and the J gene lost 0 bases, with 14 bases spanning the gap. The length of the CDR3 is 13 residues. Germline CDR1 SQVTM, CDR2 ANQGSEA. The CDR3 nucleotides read TGCAGCACCTCTGACAGAGACTCCTACGAGCAGTACTTC. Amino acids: CSTSDRDSYEQYF.

The CDR3 spells CASSAGATSGGETQYF. Here the CDR3 DNA reads TGTGCCAGCAGTGCCGGGGCGACTAGCGGGGGTGAGACCCAGTACTTC. The chain recombines TRBV2 with TRBJ2-5; 12 bases line up with TRBD2. V was clipped by 4 bases and J by 5 bases; unmatched bases: 8. CDR3 length: 16 residues. The V gene's germline CDR1 is SNHLY and CDR2 FYNNEI.

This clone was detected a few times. In DNA, the CDR3 is TGCGCCAGCAGCTTGGGACTAGCAGATACGCAGTATTTT. This codes for CASSLGLADTQYF. This chain connects TRBV5-1 to TRBJ2-3, with D perhaps matching TRBD2 (6 bases). This CDR3 has 13 amino acids. The V gene lost 0 bases and the J gene lost 4 bases, with 6 bases spanning the gap. CDR1 and CDR2 (germline): SGHRS, YFSETQ.

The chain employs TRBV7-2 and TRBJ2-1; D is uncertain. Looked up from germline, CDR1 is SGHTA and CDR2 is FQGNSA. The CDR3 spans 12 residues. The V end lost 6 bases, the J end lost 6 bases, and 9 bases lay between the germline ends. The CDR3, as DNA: TGTGCCAGCAGGTTCGCCGGCAATGAGCAGTTCTTC. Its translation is CASRFAGNEQFF.

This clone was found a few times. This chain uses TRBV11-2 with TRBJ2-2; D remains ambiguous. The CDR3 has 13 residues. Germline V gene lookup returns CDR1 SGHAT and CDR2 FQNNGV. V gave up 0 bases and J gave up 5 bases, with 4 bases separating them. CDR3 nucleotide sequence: TGTGCCAGCAGCTTAGAGAGGACCGGGGAGCTGTTTTTT. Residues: CASSLERTGELFF.

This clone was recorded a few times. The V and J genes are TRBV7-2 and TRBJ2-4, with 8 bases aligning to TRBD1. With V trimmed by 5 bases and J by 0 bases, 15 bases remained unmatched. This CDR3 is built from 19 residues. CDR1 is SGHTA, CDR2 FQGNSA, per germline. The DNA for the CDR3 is TGTGCCAGCAGCAAAGGCAGGGGGCGCGATCAAGAAGCCAAAAACATTCAGTACTTC. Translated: CASSKGRGRDQEAKNIQYF. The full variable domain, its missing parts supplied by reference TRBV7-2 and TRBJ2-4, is GAGVSQSPSNKVTEKGKDVELRCDPISGHTALYWYRQSLGQGLEFLIYFQGNSAPDKSGLPSDRFSAERTGGSVSTLTIQRTQQEDSAVYLCASSKGRGRDQEAKNIQYFGAGTRLSVL.